What follows are 15 T cell receptor beta chains derived from one specimen sequenced in a study of blood T cell repertoires in COVID-19. Some clones are missing from TCRdb's copy, which holds only in-frame ones; the method was immunoSEQ multiplex PCR. The profile covers 200,000 to 250,000 clones, with 88% appearing a single time and approximately 2.6% taken by the ten largest. The source material was peripheral blood. Source of these receptors: a woman aged 60-75 years with acute or convalescent COVID-19.

The V and J genes are TRBV21-1 and TRBJ2-7; the table's TRBD1 call for D was not verified on the DNA. TRBV21-1 is flagged as a pseudogene. The CDR3 is made up of 15 amino acids. CDR3 coding DNA: TGTGCCAGCAGCACCTGGACAGGGAGCTCCTACGAGCAGTACTTC. Amino acid sequence: CASSTWTGSSYEQYF.

This clone was observed a single time. The chain recombines TRBV28 with TRBJ2-2; 8 nucleotides match TRBD2. CDR3 length: 15 amino acids. V was clipped by 6 bases and J by 5 bases; unmatched bases: 8. The germline CDR1 and CDR2 sequences are MDHEN and SYDVKM. This CDR3 reads CASRWLAGGTGELFF. The CDR3 coding sequence is TGTGCCAGCAGGTGGCTAGCGGGTGGAACCGGGGAGCTGTTTTTT.

The chain combines TRBV6-5 with TRBJ1-3, with 9 bases lining up with TRBD1. V trimming: 4 bases; J trimming: 1 base; junction bases outside the gene matches: 5. CDR3 size: 16 residues. Germline CDR1 reads MNHEY; CDR2 reads SVGAGI. The CDR3 nucleotides read TGTGCCAGCAGTTTAGGACAGGGGTTGTCTGGAAACACCATATATTTT. Translated: CASSLGQGLSGNTIYF.

The gene calls are TRBV7-8 and TRBJ2-5; possible D gene TRBD1, 6 bases. The CDR3 loop spans 15 amino acids. The V and J ends lost 1 base and 5 bases respectively, with 14 bases between them. CDR1 and CDR2 (germline): SGHVS, FQNEAQ. CDR3 DNA sequence: TGTGCCAGCAGCTTAGAGGCAGGGGAAAAGGAGACCCAGTACTTC. It encodes CASSLEAGEKETQYF.

This clone was seen a single time. This chain joins TRBV5-1 and TRBJ1-3, with 9 bases matching TRBD1. V lost 7 bases and J lost 0; bases outside the gene matches: 2. Germline V gene lookup returns CDR1 SGHRS and CDR2 YFSETQ. This CDR3 is built from 14 residues. The CDR3 nucleotides are TGCGCCAGCGGGACAGGGAACTCTGGAAACACCATATATTTT. Its protein is CASGTGNSGNTIYF.

CDR3 in amino acids: CASSKAHKLQETQYF. DNA for the CDR3: TGTGCCAGCAGCAAAGCGCATAAGCTTCAAGAGACCCAGTACTTC. The rearrangement uses TRBV21-1 and TRBJ2-5; the table's TRBD2 call for D was not verified on the DNA. TRBV21-1 is deemed a pseudogene. This CDR3 comprises 15 residues.

This rearrangement joins TRBV4-3 to TRBJ2-1; the match to TRBD2 covers 10 bases. CDR3 size: 15 residues. V lost 1 base to trimming and J lost 8 bases; unmatched junction nucleotides: 5. Germline V gives CDR1 LGHNA, CDR2 YSLEER. The CDR3 is CASSQASGRFDEQFF. CDR3 coding DNA: TGCGCCAGCAGCCAAGCTAGCGGGAGATTCGATGAGCAGTTCTTC.

This clone was observed once. The V and J genes are TRBV19 and TRBJ2-2; 10 bases agree with TRBD1. Germline trimming cut 6 bases from V and 6 bases from J; bases unmatched to any gene: 7. Germline lookup yields CDR1 LNHDA and CDR2 SQIVND (reference sequence). The CDR3 sequence is 15 residues long. The CDR3 loop is CASRPGTGVSGELFF. The CDR3 DNA is TGTGCCAGTAGACCCGGGACAGGGGTATCCGGGGAGCTGTTTTTT.

This clone was seen just once. This chain joins TRBV5-4 and TRBJ1-1; unclear D gene. The CDR3 has 17 residues. Trimming removed 2 bases from V and 0 bases from J, with 17 bases in between. From germline, CDR1 is SGHNT and CDR2 YYREEE (reference sequence). DNA of the CDR3: TGTGCCAGCAGCTTAGGAACGCGGCTGATTATGAACACTGAAGCTTTCTTT. Encoded protein: CASSLGTRLIMNTEAFF.

This chain joins TRBV20-1 and TRBJ1-2, with 9 positions matching TRBD1. Germline CDR1 DFQATT, CDR2 SNEGSKA (reference sequence). V was pared by 3 bases and J by 7 bases, with 9 bases of the junction left unmatched. This CDR3 comprises 14 residues. CDR3 region: CSASRSDRGIGYTF. The CDR3 region has the DNA TGCAGTGCTAGTAGATCCGACAGGGGGATTGGCTACACCTTC.

The J gene is TRBJ1-2, the V gene TRBV5-1; TRBD1 matches 8 bases. The CDR3 runs to 17 residues. V dropped 0 bases and J dropped 8; count of bases not matched to a gene: 15. Germline V gene lookup returns CDR1 SGHRS and CDR2 YFSETQ. In DNA form, the CDR3 reads TGCGCCAGCAGCTTGGCCGGCTTATCTAAACAGGGGGACGGCTACACCTTC. Its translation: CASSLAGLSKQGDGYTF.

The chain combines TRBV6-5 with TRBJ1-1; D is unclear. Germline V gives CDR1 MNHEY, CDR2 SVGAGI. V lost 2 bases and J lost 1, with 8 bases in between. The CDR3 spans 14 residues. The CDR3 sequence is CASSYGYRNTEAFF. The CDR3 DNA reads TGTGCCAGCAGTTACGGGTACAGGAACACTGAAGCTTTCTTT.

V usage is TRBV10-3 and J usage is TRBJ2-7; 15 bases align to TRBD2. In germline, CDR1 is ENHRY, CDR2 SYGVKD. With V trimmed by 3 bases and J by 4 bases, 13 bases remained unmatched. The CDR3 runs to 19 residues. Here the CDR3 reads CAISDSTPGTSGGPYEQYF. The CDR3 bases are TGTGCCATCAGTGACTCGACCCCCGGGACTAGCGGGGGGCCATACGAGCAGTACTTC.

The V gene is TRBV14, the J gene TRBJ2-1; 11 nucleotides align to TRBD2. Germline V CDR1 and CDR2: SGHDN, FVKESK. The CDR3 loop spans 17 amino acids. Trimming took 4 bases from V and 6 from J; bases not matched to a gene: 11. The CDR3 here is CASSPRTGTSGRNEQFF. The DNA for the CDR3 is TGTGCCAGCAGCCCGAGGACCGGGACTAGCGGACGCAATGAGCAGTTCTTC. The full variable domain, its missing parts supplied by reference TRBV14 and TRBJ2-1, is EAGVTQFPSHSVIEKGQTVTLRCDPISGHDNLYWYRRVMGKEIKFLLHFVKESKQDESGMPNNRFLAERTGGTYSTLKVQPAELEDSGVYFCASSPRTGTSGRNEQFFGPGTRLTVL.

The chain employs TRBV19 and TRBJ1-2; the match to TRBD1 covers 12 bases. Trimming cost V 4 bases and J 4 bases; bases outside gene matches: 7. Germline values: CDR1 LNHDA, CDR2 SQIVND (reference sequence). The CDR3 extends over 16 amino acids. This CDR3 is CASSNVGTGGIYGYTF. CDR3 sequence (DNA): TGTGCCAGTAGTAATGTTGGGACAGGGGGCATCTATGGCTACACCTTC.